This T cell receptor (beta chain) stems from a study of somatic mutations in cytotoxic T cells in rheumatoid arthritis. Overall study: Several of the V beta antibody-stained T-cell populations were flow-sorted at nearly 100% purity; V beta1+ cells were among them and were sequenced for TCRB.

Sequencing used immunoSEQ multiplex PCR; TCRdb keeps in-frame clones, though not all of them. This sample has about 27,000 clones, with roughly 80% found just once. The J segment lost 5 bases and the V segment lost 5 bases, leaving 7 bases of the junction unmatched. CDR1 and CDR2 (germline): MNHNY, SVGAGI (reference sequence). This CDR3 has 16 amino acids. Study conclusions and caveats: CD8+ T-cell clonality did not differ significantly between rheumatoid arthritis patients and age-matched healthy controls. The largest CD8+ clone made up over 20% of CD8+ cells in about an eighth of the 65 patients.

The study pulled out CD4+ and CD8+ cells with positive magnetic bead selection and then checked their purity by flow cytometry. This clone was observed a single time. Antigen unknown. The sequence derives from a woman between 18 and 29 years old in good health. Sequenced material: CD8+ T cells sorted from blood. The chain recombines TRBV6-6 with TRBJ2-1; TRBD2 aligns across 12 bases. The CDR3 sequence is CASSHGTSGWNNEQFF. DNA for the CDR3: TGTGCCAGCAGTCATGGGACTAGCGGGTGGAACAATGAGCAGTTCTTC.